This TCR beta chain comes out of a study of blood T cell repertoires in COVID-19. Study in general: Samples taken during acute and convalescent COVID-19 were collected in the United States, Italy and Spain.

Germline V lookup: CDR1 DFQATT, CDR2 SNEGSKA (reference sequence). The V end lost 3 bases, the J end lost 5 bases, and 19 bases lay between the germline ends. The CDR3 contains 15 residues. In the source study's methods: Nucleated cell counts were estimated from reference gene primer amplification. Sequencing was performed with immunoSEQ multiplex PCR; in TCRdb, only in-frame clones are kept and a portion is missing. V, J and clone size reflect that table, while D and trimming were determined from the DNA. The sample yields 150,000 to 200,000 clones, approximately 80% seen once. Participant-reported clinical history was the basis for cohort assignment.

The sequence was obtained from an older woman with acute COVID-19. Sequenced material: PBMCs or T cells enriched from blood (not recorded which). This chain joins TRBV20-1 and TRBJ2-5; D is perhaps TRBD1 (7 bases). CDR3 bases: TGCAGTGCTAGTTCCGACAGGGAGGTGGGGGAGACCCAGTACTTC. It specifies CSASSDREVGETQYF.